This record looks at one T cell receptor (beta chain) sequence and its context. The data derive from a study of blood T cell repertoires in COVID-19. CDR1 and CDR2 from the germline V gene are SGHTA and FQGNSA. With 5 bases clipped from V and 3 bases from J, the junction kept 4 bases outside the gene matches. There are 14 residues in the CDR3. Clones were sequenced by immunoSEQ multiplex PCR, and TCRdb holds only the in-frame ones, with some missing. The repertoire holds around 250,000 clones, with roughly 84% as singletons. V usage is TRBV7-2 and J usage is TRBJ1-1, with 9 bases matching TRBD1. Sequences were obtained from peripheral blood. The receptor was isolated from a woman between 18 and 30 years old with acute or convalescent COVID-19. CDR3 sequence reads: CASSHRQGDTEAFF. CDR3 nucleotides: TGTGCCAGCAGCCACAGACAGGGGGACACTGAAGCTTTCTTT.